The next 27 T cell receptor beta chains were all read from a single sample in a study of shared clonotypes between healthy human individuals. The assay was immunoSEQ multiplex PCR, and TCRdb's table has in-frame clones only and misses some. The sample records roughly 1.4 million clones, about 98.5% being singletons. The sequenced sample consisted of naive CD4+ T cells sorted from blood. Described subset: CD45RA+ positively selected. The receptors were gathered from a man aged 25 to 40 in good health.

The chain employs TRBV5-6 and TRBJ2-3; maybe TRBD1 (6 bases). The germline V and J ends were trimmed by 4 bases and 3 bases, with 9 bases remaining between them. The CDR3 loop spans 13 amino acids. Germline lookup yields CDR1 SGHDT and CDR2 YYEEEE. In DNA form, the CDR3 reads TGTGCCAGCAGCCCGCAGGGGACAGATACGCAGTATTTT. Amino acid sequence: CASSPQGTDTQYF. The full variable domain, its missing parts supplied by reference TRBV5-6 and TRBJ2-3, is DAGVTQSPTHLIKTRGQQVTLRCSPKSGHDTVSWYQQALGQGPQFIFQYYEEEERQRGNFPDRFSGHQFPNYSSELNVNALLLGDSALYLCASSPQGTDTQYFGPGTRLTVL.

The V gene is TRBV5-4, the J gene TRBJ1-2; TRBD1 matches 11 bases. The ends lost 6 bases at V and 5 bases at J; junction bases unmatched: 9. This CDR3 region has 15 residues. Germline CDR1 reads SGHNT; CDR2 reads YYREEE (reference sequence). The CDR3 nucleotides are TGTGCCAGCAACAAGGACAGGGGGCTTCGGTATGGCTACACCTTC. This encodes CASNKDRGLRYGYTF. Together with reference TRBV5-4 and TRBJ1-2, the CDR3 gives the full variable domain: ETGVTQSPTHLIKTRGQQVTLRCSSQSGHNTVSWYQQALGQGPQFIFQYYREEENGRGNFPPRFSGLQFPNYSSELNVNALELDDSALYLCASNKDRGLRYGYTFGSGTRLTVV.

This sequence joins TRBV7-9 and TRBJ1-5, with TRBD1 matching 9 bases. Germline V gives CDR1 SEHNR, CDR2 FQNEAQ (reference sequence). V lost 5 bases to trimming and J lost 2 bases; unmatched junction nucleotides: 13. This CDR3 contains 18 residues. The DNA for the CDR3 is TGTGCCAGCAGCCCCATTTTTTGGGACAGGGAGGGCAATCAGCCCCAGCATTTT. Its protein is CASSPIFWDREGNQPQHF.

The J gene is TRBJ2-3, the V gene TRBV19; 7 bases agree with TRBD1. V gave up 2 bases and J gave up 0 bases; unmatched junction bases: 23. CDR1 and CDR2 (germline): LNHDA, SQIVND (reference sequence). This CDR3 region has 22 residues. The CDR3 reads CASSIKGPGLGQTRTSTDTQYF. CDR3 DNA sequence: TGTGCCAGTAGTATAAAAGGTCCCGGTTTGGGACAGACAAGAACTAGCACAGATACGCAGTATTTT. Filled out from reference TRBV19 and TRBJ2-3, the complete variable domain reads DGGITQSPKYLFRKEGQNVTLSCEQNLNHDAMYWYRQDPGQGLRLIYYSQIVNDFQKGDIAEGYSVSREKKESFPLTVTSAQKNPTAFYLCASSIKGPGLGQTRTSTDTQYFGPGTRLTVL.

The V gene is TRBV7-7, the J gene TRBJ2-1; TRBD1 matches 7 bases. The CDR3 sequence is 14 residues long. CDR1 and CDR2 from the germline V gene are SSHAT and FNYEAQ (reference sequence). V shed 4 bases, J shed 7 bases, and the junction held 7 bases outside the gene matches. DNA of the CDR3: TGTGCCAGCAGCTCCCGTATGGGACAGAATGAGCAGTTCTTC. This sequence encodes CASSSRMGQNEQFF. The full variable domain, its missing parts supplied by reference TRBV7-7 and TRBJ2-1, is GAGVSQSPRYKVTKRGQDVTLRCDPISSHATLYWYQQALGQGPEFLTYFNYEAQPDKSGLPSDRFSAERPEGSISTLTIQRTEQRDSAMYRCASSSRMGQNEQFFGPGTRLTVL.

V gene TRBV4-3 combines with J gene TRBJ2-7; 9 bases agree with TRBD2. CDR1 is LGHNA and CDR2 is YSLEER in the germline V gene. Unmatched junction bases numbered 4, after V lost 3 bases and J lost 4 bases. The CDR3 covers 14 residues. CDR3 coding DNA: TGCGCCAGCAGCCACCTAGCGGGAAGATACGAGCAGTACTTC. Translating gives CASSHLAGRYEQYF.

The CDR3 sequence is CASSIRDRRYGYTF. The CDR3 DNA is TGTGCCAGTAGTATAAGGGACAGAAGGTATGGCTACACCTTC. The chain carries TRBV19 and TRBJ1-2; 7 bases are a match to TRBD1. Per germline, CDR1 LNHDA and CDR2 SQIVND (reference sequence). V dropped 2 bases and J dropped 5; count of bases not matched to a gene: 5. The CDR3 totals 14 residues.

The CDR3 here is CAWSIGQPQHF. The CDR3 coding sequence is TGTGCCTGGAGTATCGGTCAGCCCCAGCATTTT. V is TRBV30 and J is TRBJ1-5; D is ambiguous. Trimming shortened V by 2 bases and J by 6 bases, and 5 bases separated the two germline ends. Germline V gives CDR1 GTSNPN, CDR2 SVGIG (reference sequence). The CDR3 sequence is 11 residues long. The full variable domain, with the rest looked up from reference TRBV30 and TRBJ1-5, is SQTIHQWPATLVQPVGSPLSLECTVEGTSNPNLYWYRQAAGRGLQLLFYSVGIGQISSEVPQNLSASRPQDRQFILSSKKLLLSDSGFYLCAWSIGQPQHFGDGTRLSIL.

The chain carries TRBV6-1 and TRBJ1-2; D may be TRBD1 (5 bases). Trimming took 1 base from V and 4 from J, leaving 13 bases between them. Germline V gives CDR1 MNHNS, CDR2 SASEGT. This CDR3 contains 15 residues. For the CDR3, the DNA is TGTGCCAGCAGTGAAGGTTACGGTAGGGGCTATGGCTACACCTTC. Its translation: CASSEGYGRGYGYTF.

The rearrangement uses TRBV5-5 and TRBJ1-2; D is possibly TRBD1 (6 bases). The V gene's germline CDR1 is SGHKS and CDR2 YYEKEE (reference sequence). The CDR3 covers 17 residues. Between the trimmed V and J ends, which lost 0 bases and 5 bases, there was a span of 20 bases. The CDR3 sequence is CASSLGPNPGQIYGYTF. CDR3 nucleotide sequence: TGTGCCAGCAGCTTGGGGCCGAATCCGGGACAAATATATGGCTACACCTTC.

This chain connects TRBV10-2 to TRBJ1-2; D gene unclear. The CDR3 runs 13 residues. The V end lost 6 bases, the J end lost 0 bases, and 8 bases lay between the germline ends. Germline-derived CDR1 and CDR2 are WSHSY and SAAADI. CDR3: CASRELANYGYTF. For the CDR3, the DNA is TGCGCCAGCAGGGAACTAGCTAACTATGGCTACACCTTC.

The V and J genes are TRBV12-1 and TRBJ2-4; the D call in the table, TRBD1, was not verified against the DNA. TRBV12-1 is noted as a pseudogene. This CDR3 is built from 12 residues. CDR3 DNA sequence: TGTGCCAGCAGCCACAAACAAAACATTCAGTACTTC. Its protein product is CASSHKQNIQYF.

This clone was counted a single time. The chain joins TRBV5-4 to TRBJ1-5; the D gene is possibly TRBD1 (5 bases). Per germline, CDR1 SGHNT and CDR2 YYREEE (reference sequence). Trimming took 0 bases from V and 3 from J, leaving 7 bases between them. CDR3 length: 14 amino acids. The CDR3 DNA reads as TGTGCCAGCAGCTTGGGGGGGGACAATCAGCCCCAGCATTTT. Encoded protein: CASSLGGDNQPQHF.

The chain employs TRBV28 and TRBJ2-7; weak D call: TRBD1 (5 bases). Germline V CDR1 and CDR2: MDHEN, SYDVKM. The CDR3 has 14 amino acids. V lost 5 bases, J lost 5 bases, and 16 bases lay in between. CDR3 sequence: CASSPHRYSNEQYF. CDR3 DNA: TGTGCCAGCAGTCCGCACAGGTACAGTAACGAGCAGTACTTC.

CDR3 in DNA: TGTGCCTGGGGGACAGGACCCTATAGCAATCAGCCCCAGCATTTT. It codes for CAWGTGPYSNQPQHF. The gene calls are TRBV30 and TRBJ1-5; 8 bases match TRBD1. Germline V CDR1 and CDR2: GTSNPN, SVGIG (reference sequence). The CDR3 runs to 15 residues. V lost 5 bases to trimming and J lost 0 bases; unmatched junction nucleotides: 6.

This rearrangement joins TRBV14 to TRBJ2-7; 11 bases agree with TRBD2. Germline loops: CDR1 SGHDN, CDR2 FVKESK. J lost 4 bases, V lost 0 bases, and 14 bases had no gene match. The CDR3 consists of 19 residues. CDR3 protein: CASSQDYGTEASGRYEQYF. CDR3 sequence (DNA): TGTGCCAGCAGCCAAGACTATGGGACGGAGGCTAGCGGGAGGTACGAGCAGTACTTC.

The rearrangement uses TRBV19 and TRBJ2-1; the match to TRBD2 covers 8 bases. Trimming at V came to 7 bases and at J to 2 bases, leaving 7 bases not matched to a gene. The CDR3 has 15 residues. Germline assignment: CDR1 LNHDA and CDR2 SQIVND (reference sequence). The CDR3 DNA reads TGTGCCAGTACGGTAGCGGGAAACACCTACAATGAGCAGTTCTTC. Translating it yields CASTVAGNTYNEQFF.

This chain joins TRBV2 and TRBJ2-6, with 8 bases identical to TRBD1. The CDR3 is made up of 15 amino acids. The ends lost 11 bases at V and 1 base at J; junction bases unmatched: 7. The germline V gene encodes CDR1 SNHLY and CDR2 FYNNEI. The CDR3 region is CAEGQGNSGANVLTF. CDR3 bases: TGTGCCGAAGGACAGGGTAATTCTGGGGCCAACGTCCTGACTTTC.

This chain joins TRBV14 and TRBJ2-1; 15 bases map to TRBD2. Looked up from germline, CDR1 is SGHDN and CDR2 is FVKESK. This CDR3 contains 20 residues. The ends lost 2 bases at V and 8 bases at J; junction bases unmatched: 16. DNA of the CDR3: TGTGCCAGCAGCCAAACGCCGGGACTAGCGGGAGGAAACCCTTCCCATGAGCAGTTCTTC. Translation: CASSQTPGLAGGNPSHEQFF.

The V call is TRBV30, the J call TRBJ1-2, with TRBD1 as a possible D gene (5 bases). V lost 2 bases to trimming and J lost 4 bases, with 11 bases between them. Germline CDR1 reads GTSNPN; CDR2 reads SVGIG (reference sequence). This CDR3 is 13 amino acids long. This CDR3 is CAWSRGRRYGYTF. Here the CDR3 DNA reads TGTGCCTGGAGTCGGGGACGACGCTATGGCTACACCTTC.

This clone has a handful of counts. The same CDR3 can be traced to other DNA sequences in this sample. The rearrangement uses TRBV28 and TRBJ2-7; D not certain. The CDR3 loop spans 11 amino acids. V was shortened by 2 bases and J by 5 bases, with 4 bases between the two germline ends. CDR1 is MDHEN and CDR2 is SYDVKM in the germline V gene. The CDR3 spells CASSLIHEQYF. The DNA of the CDR3 is TGTGCCAGCAGTTTAATCCACGAGCAGTACTTC.

The chain uses TRBV9 and TRBJ2-2, with D tentatively TRBD2 (5 bases). This CDR3 comprises 16 residues. The germline gives CDR1 SGDLS, CDR2 YYNGEE. V lost 4 bases and J 0 bases, leaving 13 bases between the germline ends. CDR3 bases: TGTGCCAGCAGCCCATACTTCGGGGCGAACACCGGGGAGCTGTTTTTT. This gives the protein CASSPYFGANTGELFF.

The rearrangement links TRBV10-3 to TRBJ2-5; maybe TRBD1 (5 bases). Germline values: CDR1 ENHRY, CDR2 SYGVKD. The CDR3 covers 13 residues. The V end lost 10 bases, the J end lost 4 bases, and 16 bases lay between the germline ends. CDR3 coding DNA: TGTGCCAGCAACTACGACAGAGGAGAGACCCAGTACTTC. It specifies CASNYDRGETQYF.

In DNA form, the CDR3 reads TGTGCCAGTAGTATGTCGGGTAGTAAGGACAATGAGCAGTTCTTC. Amino acids: CASSMSGSKDNEQFF. The V and J genes are TRBV19 and TRBJ2-1; D uncertain. In germline, CDR1 is LNHDA, CDR2 SQIVND (reference sequence). Trimming took off 3 bases at V and 5 bases at J, with 14 bases between the two ends. The CDR3 length is 15 residues.

The chain joins TRBV6-1 to TRBJ1-1; D call uncertain. This CDR3 has 11 residues. V was clipped by 5 bases and J by 1 base, with 2 bases between them. Germline loops: CDR1 MNHNS, CDR2 SASEGT. The CDR3 here is CASSPNTEAFF. The DNA of the CDR3 is TGTGCCAGCAGTCCGAACACTGAAGCTTTCTTT.

This rearrangement joins TRBV9 to TRBJ2-5, with D possibly TRBD2 on 5 matching bases. Deletions cut 0 bases from V and 3 bases from J, with 9 bases between. Germline loops: CDR1 SGDLS, CDR2 YYNGEE. The CDR3 spans 14 residues. The CDR3 DNA reads as TGTGCCAGCAGCGTAGGACTATTGAAAGAGACCCAGTACTTC. Translating it yields CASSVGLLKETQYF.

This chain connects TRBV4-1 to TRBJ2-5; D remains unclear. The germline V gene has CDR1 MGHRA and CDR2 YSYEKL. Trimming pared 1 base from V and 5 bases from J, leaving 8 bases between. CDR3 length: 13 residues. The CDR3 spells CASSQGVVETQYF. The CDR3 DNA follows: TGCGCCAGCAGCCAAGGAGTTGTGGAGACCCAGTACTTC.